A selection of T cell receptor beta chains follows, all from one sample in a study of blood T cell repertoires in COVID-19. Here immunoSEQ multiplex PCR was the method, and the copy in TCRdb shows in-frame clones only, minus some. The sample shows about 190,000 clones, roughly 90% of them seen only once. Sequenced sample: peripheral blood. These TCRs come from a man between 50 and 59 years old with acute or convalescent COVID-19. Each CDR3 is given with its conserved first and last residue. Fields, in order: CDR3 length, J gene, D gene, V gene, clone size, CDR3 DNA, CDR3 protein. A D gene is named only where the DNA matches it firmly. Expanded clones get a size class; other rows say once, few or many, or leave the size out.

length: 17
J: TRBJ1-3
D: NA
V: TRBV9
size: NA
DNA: TGTGCCAGCAGCCCCCGTGGAGGCTCCAGCTCTGGAAACACCATATATTTT
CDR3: CASSPRGGSSSGNTIYF

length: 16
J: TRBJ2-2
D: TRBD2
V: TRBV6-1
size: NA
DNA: TGTGCCAGCAGCGAAGCGGGGCAGGGGAACACCGGGGAGCTGTTTTTT
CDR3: CASSEAGQGNTGELFF

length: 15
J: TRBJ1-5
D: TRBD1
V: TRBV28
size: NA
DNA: TGTGCCAGCAGTCATGATGGGACAGGCGGTCAGCCCCAGCATTTT
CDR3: CASSHDGTGGQPQHF

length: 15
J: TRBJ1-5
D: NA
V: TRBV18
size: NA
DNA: TGTGCCAGCTCACCAGGGGGCCCAAGCAATCAGCCCCAGCATTTT
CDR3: CASSPGGPSNQPQHF

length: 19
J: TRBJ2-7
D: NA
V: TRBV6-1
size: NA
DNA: TGTGCCAGCAGTGAAGCCGTTACGATCAGGGGCGTCAGTTCCTACGAGCAGTACTTC
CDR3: CASSEAVTIRGVSSYEQYF

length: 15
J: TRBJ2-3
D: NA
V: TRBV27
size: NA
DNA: TGTGCCAGCAGGGGGGGGGACACATACACAGATACGCAGTATTTT
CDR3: CASRGGDTYTDTQYF

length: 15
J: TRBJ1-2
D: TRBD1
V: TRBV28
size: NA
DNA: TGTGCCAGCAGTACCCCCGGGACAGGTGGCTATGGCTACACCTTC
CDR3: CASSTPGTGGYGYTF

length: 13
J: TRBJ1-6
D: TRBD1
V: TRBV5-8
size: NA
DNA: TGTGCCAGCAGCCGGACAGGGGTATCACCCCTCCACTTT
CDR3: CASSRTGVSPLHF

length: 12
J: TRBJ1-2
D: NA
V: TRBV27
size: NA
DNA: TGTGCCACCTCAAACAGGCCTTATGGCTACACCTTC
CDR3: CATSNRPYGYTF

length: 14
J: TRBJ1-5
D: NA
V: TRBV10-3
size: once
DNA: TGTGCCATCAGTCCGGGGTGGGGCAATCAGCCCCAGCATTTT
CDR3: CAISPGWGNQPQHF

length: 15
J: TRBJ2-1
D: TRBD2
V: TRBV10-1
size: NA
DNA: TGCGCCAGCAGTGAGAGAACTAGCGGGAGTGGCGAGCAGTTCTTC
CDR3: CASSERTSGSGEQFF

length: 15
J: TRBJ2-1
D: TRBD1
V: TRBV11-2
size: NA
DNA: TGTGCCAGCAGCCTCAGGGCAACAGGGGGCAATGAGCAGTTCTTC
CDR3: CASSLRATGGNEQFF

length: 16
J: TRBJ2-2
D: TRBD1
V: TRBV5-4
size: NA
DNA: TGTGCCAGCAGCTTGCCTTCGGACAGGGCGACCGGGGAGCTGTTTTTT
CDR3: CASSLPSDRATGELFF